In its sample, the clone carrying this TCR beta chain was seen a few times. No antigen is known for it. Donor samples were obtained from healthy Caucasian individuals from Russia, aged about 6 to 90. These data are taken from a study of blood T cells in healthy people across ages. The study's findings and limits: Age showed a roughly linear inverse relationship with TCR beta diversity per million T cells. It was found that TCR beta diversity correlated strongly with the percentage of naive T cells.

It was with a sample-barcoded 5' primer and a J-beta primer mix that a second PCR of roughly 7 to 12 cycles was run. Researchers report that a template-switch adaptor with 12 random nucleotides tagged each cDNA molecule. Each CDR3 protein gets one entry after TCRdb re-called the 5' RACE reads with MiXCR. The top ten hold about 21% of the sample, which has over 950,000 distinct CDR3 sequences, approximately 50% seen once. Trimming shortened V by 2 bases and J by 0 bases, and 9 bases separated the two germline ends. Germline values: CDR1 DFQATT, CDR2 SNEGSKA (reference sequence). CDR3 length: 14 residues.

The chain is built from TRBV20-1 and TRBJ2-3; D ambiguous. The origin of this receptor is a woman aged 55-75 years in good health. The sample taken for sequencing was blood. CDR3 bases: TGCAGTGCTAGAAACGGTTTTAGCACAGATACGCAGTATTTT. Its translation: CSARNGFSTDTQYF.